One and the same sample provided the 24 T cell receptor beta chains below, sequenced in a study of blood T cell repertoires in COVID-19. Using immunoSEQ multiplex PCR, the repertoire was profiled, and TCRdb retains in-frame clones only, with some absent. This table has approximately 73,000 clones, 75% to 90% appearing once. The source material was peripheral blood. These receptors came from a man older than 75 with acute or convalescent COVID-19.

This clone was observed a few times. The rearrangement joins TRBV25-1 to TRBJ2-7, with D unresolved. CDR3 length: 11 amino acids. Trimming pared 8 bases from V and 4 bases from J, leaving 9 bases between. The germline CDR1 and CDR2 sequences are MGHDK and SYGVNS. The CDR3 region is CASSKLYEQYF. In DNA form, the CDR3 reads TGTGCCAGCTCCAAACTATACGAGCAGTACTTC.

The CDR3 here is CASSTQRGYEQYF. The DNA of the CDR3 is TGTGCCAGTAGTACCCAGCGGGGCTACGAGCAGTACTTC. The chain couples TRBV19 to TRBJ2-7, with 7 bases aligning to TRBD2. Germline CDR1 is LNHDA and CDR2 is SQIVND (reference sequence). V lost 4 bases to trimming and J lost 3 bases; unmatched junction nucleotides: 3. The length of the CDR3 is 13 residues.

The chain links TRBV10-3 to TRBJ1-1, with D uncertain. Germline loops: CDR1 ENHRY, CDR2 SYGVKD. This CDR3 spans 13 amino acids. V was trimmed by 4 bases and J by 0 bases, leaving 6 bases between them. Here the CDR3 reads CAISVELNTEAFF. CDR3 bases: TGTGCCATCAGTGTGGAGTTGAACACTGAAGCTTTCTTT.

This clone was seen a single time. CDR3 bases: TGTGCCAGCAGACAGACGACAGGGGGTTTGTACGAGCAGTACTTC. Protein sequence: CASRQTTGGLYEQYF. The chain has TRBV6-5 and TRBJ2-7; 9 bases agree with TRBD1. The CDR3 has 15 amino acids. The J segment lost 4 bases and the V segment lost 6 bases, leaving 10 bases of the junction unmatched. Germline CDR1 is MNHEY and CDR2 is SVGAGI.

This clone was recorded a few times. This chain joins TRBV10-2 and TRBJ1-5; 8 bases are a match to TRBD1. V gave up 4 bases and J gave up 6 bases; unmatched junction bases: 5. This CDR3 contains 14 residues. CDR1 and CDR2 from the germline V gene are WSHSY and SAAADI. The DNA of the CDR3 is TGCGCCAGCAGTGGGCCGGACAGGGCTCAGCCCCAGCATTTT. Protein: CASSGPDRAQPQHF.

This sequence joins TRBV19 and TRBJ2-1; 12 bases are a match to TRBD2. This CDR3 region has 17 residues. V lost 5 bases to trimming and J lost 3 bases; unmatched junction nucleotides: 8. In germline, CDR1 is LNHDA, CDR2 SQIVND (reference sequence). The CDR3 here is CASSPWTSGNVYNEQFF. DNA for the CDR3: TGTGCCAGTAGTCCCTGGACTAGCGGGAACGTCTACAATGAGCAGTTCTTC.

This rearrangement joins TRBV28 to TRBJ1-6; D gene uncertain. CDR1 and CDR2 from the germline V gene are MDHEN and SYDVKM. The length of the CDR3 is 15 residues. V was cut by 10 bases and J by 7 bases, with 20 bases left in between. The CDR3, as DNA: TGTGCCACCAAGGGAGTTGAGGGAATGAATTCACCCCTCCACTTT. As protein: CATKGVEGMNSPLHF.

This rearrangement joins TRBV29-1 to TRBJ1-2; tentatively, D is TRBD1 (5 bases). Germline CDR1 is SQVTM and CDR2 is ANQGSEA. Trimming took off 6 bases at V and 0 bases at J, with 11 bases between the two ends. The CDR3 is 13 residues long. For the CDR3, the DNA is TGCAGCGTCTCTAGACAGTCTAACTATGGCTACACCTTC. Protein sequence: CSVSRQSNYGYTF.

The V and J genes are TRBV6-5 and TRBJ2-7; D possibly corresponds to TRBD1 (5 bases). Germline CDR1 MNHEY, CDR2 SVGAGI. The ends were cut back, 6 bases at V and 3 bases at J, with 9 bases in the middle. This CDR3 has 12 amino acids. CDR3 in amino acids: CASSSQGYEQYF. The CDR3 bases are TGTGCCAGCAGCTCCCAGGGCTACGAGCAGTACTTC.

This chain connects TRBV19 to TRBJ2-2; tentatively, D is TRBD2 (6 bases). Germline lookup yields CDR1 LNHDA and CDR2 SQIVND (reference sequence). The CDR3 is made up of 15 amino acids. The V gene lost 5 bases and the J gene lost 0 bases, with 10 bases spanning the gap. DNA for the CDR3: TGTGCCAGTAGTCGCGGGGACGCGAACACCGGGGAGCTGTTTTTT. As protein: CASSRGDANTGELFF.

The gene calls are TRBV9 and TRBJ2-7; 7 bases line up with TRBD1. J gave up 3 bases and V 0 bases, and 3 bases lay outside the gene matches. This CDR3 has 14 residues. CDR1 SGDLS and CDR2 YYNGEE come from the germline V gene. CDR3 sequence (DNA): TGTGCCAGCAGCGTAGAGGGGGCGAGCTACGAGCAGTACTTC. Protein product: CASSVEGASYEQYF.

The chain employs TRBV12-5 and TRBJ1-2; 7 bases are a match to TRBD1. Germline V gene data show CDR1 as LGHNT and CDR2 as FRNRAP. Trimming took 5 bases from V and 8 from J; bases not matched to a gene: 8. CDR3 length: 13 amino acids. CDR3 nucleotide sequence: TGTGCTAGTGGTCCTATTTACAGGGGAGGCTACACCTTC. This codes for CASGPIYRGGYTF.

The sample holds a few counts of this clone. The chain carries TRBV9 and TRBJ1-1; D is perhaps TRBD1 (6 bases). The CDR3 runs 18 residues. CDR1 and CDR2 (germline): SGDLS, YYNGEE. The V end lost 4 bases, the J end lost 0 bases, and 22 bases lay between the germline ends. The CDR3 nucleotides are TGTGCCAGCAGCCATTCGAGGGGGGGCCTCCCTATGAACACTGAAGCTTTCTTT. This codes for CASSHSRGGLPMNTEAFF.

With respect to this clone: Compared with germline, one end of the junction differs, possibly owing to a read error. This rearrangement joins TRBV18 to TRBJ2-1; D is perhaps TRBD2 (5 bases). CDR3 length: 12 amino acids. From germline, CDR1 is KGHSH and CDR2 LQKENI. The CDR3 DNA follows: TGTGCCAGCTCCCCACCCGGGGTCGAGCAGTTCTTC. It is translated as CASSPPGVEQFF.

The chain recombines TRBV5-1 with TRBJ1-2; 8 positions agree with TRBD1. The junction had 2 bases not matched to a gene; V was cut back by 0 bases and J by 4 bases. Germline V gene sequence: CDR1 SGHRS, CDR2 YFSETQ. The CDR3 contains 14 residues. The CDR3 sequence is CASSLGQGAYGYTF. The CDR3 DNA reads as TGCGCCAGCAGCTTGGGCCAGGGGGCCTATGGCTACACCTTC.

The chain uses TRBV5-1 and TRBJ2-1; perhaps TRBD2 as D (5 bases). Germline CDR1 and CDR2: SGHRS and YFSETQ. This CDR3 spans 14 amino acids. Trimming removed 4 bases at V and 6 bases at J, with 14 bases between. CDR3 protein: CASSQMGAGNEQFF. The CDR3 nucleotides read TGCGCCAGCAGCCAGATGGGAGCCGGCAATGAGCAGTTCTTC.

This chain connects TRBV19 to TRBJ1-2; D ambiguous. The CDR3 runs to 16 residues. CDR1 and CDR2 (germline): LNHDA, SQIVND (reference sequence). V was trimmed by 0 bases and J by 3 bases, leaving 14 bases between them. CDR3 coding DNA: TGTGCCAGTAGTATAGATCTTGAAGGAGTGGACTATGGCTACACCTTC. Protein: CASSIDLEGVDYGYTF.

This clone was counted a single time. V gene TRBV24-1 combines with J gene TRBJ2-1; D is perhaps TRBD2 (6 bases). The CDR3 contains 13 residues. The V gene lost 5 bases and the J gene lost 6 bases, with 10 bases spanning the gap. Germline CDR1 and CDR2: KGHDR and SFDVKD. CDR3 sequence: CATSAGEFNEQFF. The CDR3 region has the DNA TGTGCCACCAGTGCGGGAGAATTCAATGAGCAGTTCTTC.

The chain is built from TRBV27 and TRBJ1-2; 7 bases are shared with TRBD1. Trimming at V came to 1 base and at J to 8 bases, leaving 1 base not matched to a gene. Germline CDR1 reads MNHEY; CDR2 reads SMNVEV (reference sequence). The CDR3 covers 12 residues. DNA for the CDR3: TGTGCCAGCAGTTTATACAGGGGAGGCTACACCTTC. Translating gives CASSLYRGGYTF.

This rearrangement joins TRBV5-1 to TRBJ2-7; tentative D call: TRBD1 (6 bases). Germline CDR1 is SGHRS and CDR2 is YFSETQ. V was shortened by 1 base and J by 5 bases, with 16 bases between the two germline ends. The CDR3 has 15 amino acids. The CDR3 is CASSLSGRGLNEQYF. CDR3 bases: TGCGCCAGCAGCTTGTCCGGCAGGGGTCTTAACGAGCAGTACTTC.

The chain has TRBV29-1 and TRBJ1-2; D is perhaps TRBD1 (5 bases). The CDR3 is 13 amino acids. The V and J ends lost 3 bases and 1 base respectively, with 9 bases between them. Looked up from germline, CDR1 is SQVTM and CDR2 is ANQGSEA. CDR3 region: CSVEIQGNYGYTF. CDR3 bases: TGCAGCGTTGAGATCCAGGGTAACTATGGCTACACCTTC. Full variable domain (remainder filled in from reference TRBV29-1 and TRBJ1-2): SAVISQKPSRDICQRGTSLTIQCQVDSQVTMMFWYRQQPGQSLTLIATANQGSEATYESGFVIDKFPISRPNLTFSTLTVSNMSPEDSSIYLCSVEIQGNYGYTFGSGTRLTVV.

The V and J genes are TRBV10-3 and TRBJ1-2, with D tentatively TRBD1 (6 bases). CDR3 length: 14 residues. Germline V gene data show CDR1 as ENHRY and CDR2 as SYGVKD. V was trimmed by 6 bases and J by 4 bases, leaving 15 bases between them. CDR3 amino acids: CAISITQGPYGYTF. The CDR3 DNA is TGTGCCATCAGCATAACACAGGGCCCCTATGGCTACACCTTC.

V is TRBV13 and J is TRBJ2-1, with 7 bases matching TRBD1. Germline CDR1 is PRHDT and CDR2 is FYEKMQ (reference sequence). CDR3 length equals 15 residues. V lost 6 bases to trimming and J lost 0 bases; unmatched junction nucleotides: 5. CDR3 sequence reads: CASSYQGVSYNEQFF. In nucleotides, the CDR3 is TGTGCCAGCAGTTACCAGGGGGTCTCCTACAATGAGCAGTTCTTC.

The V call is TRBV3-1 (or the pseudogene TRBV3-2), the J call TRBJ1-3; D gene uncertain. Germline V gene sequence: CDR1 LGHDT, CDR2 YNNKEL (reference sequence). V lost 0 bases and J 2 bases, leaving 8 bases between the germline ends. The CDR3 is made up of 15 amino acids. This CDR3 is CASSQDWSPGNTIYF. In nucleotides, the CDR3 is TGTGCCAGCAGCCAAGATTGGAGCCCTGGAAACACCATATATTTT.